These T cell receptor beta chains were read from a single sample in a study of cytotoxic CD8 clonotypes in ibrutinib-treated CLL. Method: immunoSEQ multiplex PCR; TCRdb's copy keeps in-frame clones and lacks some. The profile shows 70,000 to 80,000 clones, 80% of them singletons. The sample consisted of PBMCs, taken at disease progression, from a patient treated with ibrutinib. Every receptor here comes from a human donor with chronic lymphocytic leukemia. The CDR3 runs from the conserved cysteine through the conserved F or W. The D gene is left open where the match is weak. Expanded clones are given a class, and other clones once, few, many or no size at all.

d_gene: TRBD1; v_gene: TRBV6-1; abundance: -; j_gene: TRBJ2-5; CDR3nt: TGTGCCATCAGTGGGTTTCGGACAGGGGTTTTCCAAGAGACCCAGTACTTC; CDR3aa: CAISGFRTGVFQETQYF
d_gene: -; v_gene: TRBV4-1; abundance: -; j_gene: TRBJ1-2; CDR3nt: TGCGCCAGCAGCCAAGATCTCTCTCGGTTTCGACAGATGGGCTACACCTTC; CDR3aa: CASSQDLSRFRQMGYTF
d_gene: TRBD1; v_gene: TRBV6-1; abundance: -; j_gene: TRBJ1-2; CDR3nt: TGTGCCAGCAGTGAAGTGACAGGGGGTTATGGCTACACCTTC; CDR3aa: CASSEVTGGYGYTF
d_gene: -; v_gene: TRBV28; abundance: few; j_gene: TRBJ2-7; CDR3nt: TGTGCCAGCAGTTTAGGGACGCCCTCCTACGAGCAGTACTTC; CDR3aa: CASSLGTPSYEQYF
d_gene: -; v_gene: TRBV7-9; abundance: -; j_gene: TRBJ2-7; CDR3nt: TGTGCCAGCAGCCGAGACTACGAGCAGTACTTC; CDR3aa: CASSRDYEQYF
d_gene: -; v_gene: TRBV12-2; abundance: once; j_gene: TRBJ2-2; CDR3nt: TGTGCAAGTCGCTTAGCCCCCGGACTAGCAGAGACCGGGGAGCTGTTTTTT; CDR3aa: CASRLAPGLAETGELFF
d_gene: -; v_gene: TRBV10-1; abundance: -; j_gene: TRBJ2-3; CDR3nt: TGCGCCAGCAGTGACCCCATAAGCACAGATACGCAGTATTTT; CDR3aa: CASSDPISTDTQYF
d_gene: -; v_gene: TRBV7-2; abundance: -; j_gene: TRBJ2-2; CDR3nt: TGTGCCTCCCCCCCAATAGGCGGGAACACCGGGGAGCTGTTTTTT; CDR3aa: CASPPIGGNTGELFF
d_gene: -; v_gene: TRBV7-9; abundance: -; j_gene: TRBJ1-1; CDR3nt: TGTGCCAGCAGTTGGTTGGAGAACACTGAAGCTTTCTTT; CDR3aa: CASSWLENTEAFF
d_gene: -; v_gene: TRBV30; abundance: few; j_gene: TRBJ1-5; CDR3nt: TGTGCCTGGGGATATAGCAATCAGCCCCAGCATTTT; CDR3aa: CAWGYSNQPQHF
d_gene: -; v_gene: TRBV6-5; abundance: -; j_gene: TRBJ2-3; CDR3nt: TGTGCCAGCAGGGGGACCCCAACTTATGGAGATACGCAGTATTTT; CDR3aa: CASRGTPTYGDTQYF
d_gene: -; v_gene: TRBV18; abundance: once; j_gene: TRBJ2-1; CDR3nt: TGTGCCAGCTCGAACGGGCCCTACAATGAGCAGTTCTTC; CDR3aa: CASSNGPYNEQFF
d_gene: -; v_gene: TRBV6-5; abundance: -; j_gene: TRBJ2-5; CDR3nt: TGTGCCAGCAGTAAAGCCCCGTTGGGAGAGACCCAGTACTTC; CDR3aa: CASSKAPLGETQYF
d_gene: TRBD1; v_gene: TRBV6-6; abundance: -; j_gene: TRBJ1-2; CDR3nt: TGTGCCAGCAACTTTATGGGACAGGGATGGGGCTACACCTTC; CDR3aa: CASNFMGQGWGYTF
d_gene: -; v_gene: TRBV9; abundance: -; j_gene: TRBJ2-1; CDR3nt: TGTGCCAGCAGCGACCGGGACTGGAACAATGAGCAGTTCTTC; CDR3aa: CASSDRDWNNEQFF
d_gene: -; v_gene: TRBV19; abundance: -; j_gene: TRBJ1-1; CDR3nt: TGTGCCACCGATATAACAGGGAGTACTGAAGCTTTCTTT; CDR3aa: CATDITGSTEAFF
d_gene: -; v_gene: TRBV4-2; abundance: -; j_gene: TRBJ2-3; CDR3nt: TGTGCCAGCAGCCAAACGGGACTCAGCGGCACAGATACGCAGTATTTT; CDR3aa: CASSQTGLSGTDTQYF
d_gene: -; v_gene: TRBV15; abundance: once; j_gene: TRBJ2-5; CDR3nt: TGTGCCACCAGCACTCCACGGGGGAGGCGCCAAGAGACCCAGTACTTC; CDR3aa: CATSTPRGRRQETQYF
d_gene: TRBD2; v_gene: TRBV4-1; abundance: few; j_gene: TRBJ2-7; CDR3nt: TGCGCCAGCAGCGAACTAGCACGGGGGGATGAGCAGTACTTC; CDR3aa: CASSELARGDEQYF
d_gene: -; v_gene: TRBV30; abundance: -; j_gene: TRBJ2-1; CDR3nt: TGTGCCTGGGGGCATGAGCAGTTCTTC; CDR3aa: CAWGHEQFF
d_gene: TRBD1; v_gene: TRBV6-6; abundance: -; j_gene: TRBJ2-2; CDR3nt: TGTGCCAGCAGTTTTCACAGGGGTGCCGGGGAGCTGTTTTTT; CDR3aa: CASSFHRGAGELFF
d_gene: TRBD1; v_gene: TRBV4-1; abundance: few; j_gene: TRBJ2-7; CDR3nt: TGCGCCAGCAGACGACAGGGGAGCGAGAGGGAGCAGTACTTC; CDR3aa: CASRRQGSEREQYF
d_gene: -; v_gene: TRBV5-1; abundance: -; j_gene: TRBJ1-2; CDR3nt: TGCGCCAGCAGCCCGGGAGCCGGGAGGTTGGGTGGCTACACCTTC; CDR3aa: CASSPGAGRLGGYTF
d_gene: TRBD1; v_gene: TRBV7-8; abundance: -; j_gene: TRBJ1-2; CDR3nt: TGTGCCAGCAGCGCGGACAGGGTAAGGACCCCGCATGGCTACACCTTC; CDR3aa: CASSADRVRTPHGYTF
d_gene: -; v_gene: TRBV7-3; abundance: -; j_gene: TRBJ2-5; CDR3nt: TGTGCCAGCAGCTTAAGGACGGGGCTGGGGCAAGAGACCCAGTACTTC; CDR3aa: CASSLRTGLGQETQYF
d_gene: -; v_gene: TRBV2; abundance: -; j_gene: TRBJ1-2; CDR3nt: TGTGCAACTCTGTCACTATGGGGCTACACCTTC; CDR3aa: CATLSLWGYTF
d_gene: -; v_gene: TRBV6-5; abundance: -; j_gene: TRBJ1-6; CDR3nt: TGTGCCACCAAGAGTCGGAGCTCCTATAATTCACCCCTCCACTTT; CDR3aa: CATKSRSSYNSPLHF
d_gene: TRBD2; v_gene: TRBV7-9; abundance: -; j_gene: TRBJ2-1; CDR3nt: TGTGCCAGCAGCCGCGGGAGCAACAATGAGCAGTTCTTC; CDR3aa: CASSRGSNNEQFF
d_gene: -; v_gene: TRBV28; abundance: -; j_gene: TRBJ1-4; CDR3nt: TGTGCCAGCAGTCCACCGTTGGCGTGGGCGGGGGAAAAACTGTTTTTT; CDR3aa: CASSPPLAWAGEKLFF
d_gene: TRBD1; v_gene: TRBV29-1; abundance: -; j_gene: TRBJ2-3; CDR3nt: TGCAGCGTTGCTTCCCAGGGGGCAGATACGCAGTATTTT; CDR3aa: CSVASQGADTQYF
d_gene: -; v_gene: TRBV5-4; abundance: -; j_gene: TRBJ2-5; CDR3nt: TGTGCCAGCAGCTTGGTTGGCCACCAAGAGACCCAGTACTTC; CDR3aa: CASSLVGHQETQYF
d_gene: TRBD2; v_gene: TRBV5-1; abundance: -; j_gene: TRBJ2-2; CDR3nt: TGCGCCAGCAGCTTAGTTGGACTAGCGGACACCGGGGAGCTGTTTTTT; CDR3aa: CASSLVGLADTGELFF